Given below is one T cell receptor (beta chain) in context. This CDR3 has 12 residues. V was pared by 10 bases and J by 3 bases, with 12 bases between. CDR1 and CDR2 from the germline V gene are ENHRY and SYGVKD. This entry is derived from a study of blood T cell repertoires in COVID-19. Study background: The origin of the acute and convalescent COVID-19 samples was the United States, Italy and Spain.

Clones were read by immunoSEQ multiplex PCR, and TCRdb kept only the in-frame ones, dropping some. The sample carries more than 100,000 clones, about 85% recorded once. This clonotype originated in a man aged 50 or older in a cohort sampled during active COVID-19. The material sequenced was peripheral blood. This rearrangement joins TRBV10-3 to TRBJ1-2, with D unclear. The DNA of the CDR3 is TGTGCCACGAGACTGGGAGACTATGGCTACACCTTC. Its translation: CATRLGDYGYTF.